These 30 T cell receptor beta chains share one sample of origin, sequenced in a study of Graves' ophthalmopathy and Graves' hyperthyroidism. The study amplified TCR beta CDR3 regions using RNA transcripts. The first-round RT-PCR employed HTBI primers together with the Qiagen OneStep RT-PCR kit. A multiplex PCR was then performed as the second round. TCRdb passed the multiplex PCR reads through MiXCR, listing each CDR3 protein once. The sample gives some 520,000 distinct CDR3 sequences, approximately 15% of which show up once; over 7.5% is in the top ten. Sequences were obtained from blood. These receptors were collected from a woman in her twenties or thirties with Graves' ophthalmopathy.

Many counts were recorded for this clonotype. The CDR3 DNA follows: TGTGCCAGCAGTACCGTAAGGGTAGAGACCCAGTACTTC. Translation: CASSTVRVETQYF. V and J are TRBV3-1 and TRBJ2-5; D is uncertain. Trimming took 6 bases from V and 4 from J, leaving 12 bases between them. This CDR3 is built from 13 residues. Germline CDR1 reads LGHDT; CDR2 reads YNNKEL (reference sequence).

This clonotype appeared many times. V gene TRBV6-1 combines with J gene TRBJ2-5; 13 nucleotides agree with TRBD2. Germline-derived CDR1 and CDR2 are MNHNS and SASEGT. This CDR3 comprises 18 residues. The V gene end was trimmed by 2 bases and the J gene end by 5 bases; junction bases not matched to a gene: 11. The CDR3 spells CASSEPGLAGRARETQYF. CDR3 bases: TGTGCCAGCAGTGAACCGGGACTAGCGGGGAGGGCGAGGGAGACCCAGTACTTC.

This clonotype was detected ten times or more. The gene calls are TRBV20-1 and TRBJ2-5; 10 bases agree with TRBD1. The CDR3 is 14 residues long. Germline V gives CDR1 DFQATT, CDR2 SNEGSKA (reference sequence). V shed 5 bases, J shed 4 bases, and the junction held 7 bases outside the gene matches. The CDR3 spells CSAQAGTGAETQYF. The DNA for the CDR3 is TGCAGTGCTCAAGCCGGGACAGGGGCAGAGACCCAGTACTTC.

This clonotype was detected many times. The chain recombines TRBV6-1 with TRBJ2-7, with a weak D call TRBD2 (6 bases). With 2 bases removed from V and 1 base from J, the gap between germline ends came to 12 bases. Germline-derived CDR1 and CDR2 are MNHNS and SASEGT. The CDR3 contains 15 residues. CDR3 protein: CASSEMGGFSYEQYF. The CDR3 DNA reads as TGTGCCAGCAGTGAAATGGGGGGATTTTCCTACGAGCAGTACTTC.

The sample holds many counts of this clonotype. The genes are TRBV6-1 and TRBJ2-7; D may correspond to TRBD1 or TRBD2 (5 bases each). The V end lost 6 bases, the J end lost 2 bases, and 17 bases lay between the germline ends. Looked up from germline, CDR1 is MNHNS and CDR2 is SASEGT. The CDR3 runs to 15 residues. This chain's CDR3 is CASSPSGLAAYEQYF. CDR3 coding DNA: TGTGCCAGCAGCCCTTCGGGGCTAGCCGCCTACGAGCAGTACTTC.

This clonotype was seen many times. The V call is TRBV11-1, the J call TRBJ2-2; 12 bases agree with TRBD2. Germline trimming cut 5 bases from V and 6 bases from J; bases unmatched to any gene: 10. The CDR3 length is 17 residues. Per the germline V gene, CDR1 is SGHAT and CDR2 is FQDESV (reference sequence). CDR3 amino acids: CASSPHLAGGPPGELFF. The DNA of the CDR3 is TGTGCCAGCAGCCCCCACCTAGCGGGAGGGCCACCCGGGGAGCTGTTTTTT.

The CDR3 DNA follows: TGTGCCACCAGCAGCGACCCGGATAGTCGGAGCCCCACTGAAGCTTTCTTT. Amino acids: CATSSDPDSRSPTEAFF. The chain is built from TRBV15 and TRBJ1-1; D is undetermined. Germline V gives CDR1 LNHNV, CDR2 YYDKDF (reference sequence). Between the trimmed V and J ends, which lost 3 bases and 4 bases, there was a span of 21 bases. The CDR3 totals 17 residues.

The chain is built from TRBV29-1 and TRBJ2-7; D uncertain. V lost 4 bases and J 3 bases, leaving 10 bases between the germline ends. CDR1 and CDR2 from the germline V gene are SQVTM and ANQGSEA. CDR3 length equals 12 residues. CDR3 amino acids: CSVAVSGYEQYF. CDR3 bases: TGCAGCGTTGCGGTTTCAGGCTACGAGCAGTACTTC.

The genes are TRBV5-1 and TRBJ1-1; the match to TRBD1 covers 9 bases. Germline V gene sequence: CDR1 SGHRS, CDR2 YFSETQ. Trimming removed 4 bases from V and 4 bases from J; junction bases left unmatched: 5. CDR3 length: 14 amino acids. CDR3 protein: CASSVGQGITEAFF. In DNA, the CDR3 is TGCGCCAGCAGCGTGGGACAGGGTATCACTGAAGCTTTCTTT.

This clonotype was seen repeatedly, ten times or more. This chain connects TRBV7-2 to TRBJ1-1, with unresolved D. Germline V lookup: CDR1 SGHTA, CDR2 FQGNSA. CDR3 size: 16 residues. V lost 1 base and J lost 0, with 12 bases in between. CDR3 in amino acids: CASSLGWEHMNTEAFF. CDR3 bases: TGTGCCAGCAGCTTAGGCTGGGAACACATGAACACTGAAGCTTTCTTT.

This clonotype was detected ten times or more. The V and J genes are TRBV6-5 and TRBJ2-7; D unresolved. The V and J ends lost 2 bases and 6 bases respectively, with 11 bases between them. This CDR3 has 13 amino acids. Germline CDR1 reads MNHEY; CDR2 reads SVGAGI. CDR3 DNA: TGTGCCAGCAGTTACCCACCGTTAAGCGAGCAGTACTTC. This sequence encodes CASSYPPLSEQYF.

This clonotype was counted ten times or more. This rearrangement joins TRBV30 to TRBJ1-1; no definite D call. This CDR3 is 14 amino acids long. V was shortened by 7 bases and J by 5 bases, with 20 bases between the two germline ends. From germline, CDR1 is GTSNPN and CDR2 SVGIG (reference sequence). The CDR3: CASINYRRTTEAFF. DNA for the CDR3: TGTGCCTCTATAAACTACAGAAGAACAACTGAAGCTTTCTTT.

This clonotype was picked up many times. V gene TRBV12-3 or TRBV12-4 combines with J gene TRBJ2-7; the D is unclear. This CDR3 region has 13 residues. V was trimmed by 2 bases and J by 2 bases, leaving 7 bases between them. The CDR3 sequence is CASSLQETYEQYF. CDR3 in DNA: TGTGCCAGCAGTTTACAGGAAACCTACGAGCAGTACTTC.

This clonotype occurred many times. V is TRBV29-1 and J is TRBJ2-5; D uncertain. Per the germline V gene, CDR1 is SQVTM and CDR2 is ANQGSEA. V was trimmed by 6 bases and J by 2 bases, leaving 7 bases between them. The CDR3 consists of 11 residues. The CDR3 spells CSVAPQETQYF. Written as DNA, the CDR3 is TGCAGCGTGGCCCCGCAAGAGACCCAGTACTTC.

The table lists this clonotype with many counts. This chain connects TRBV6-5 to TRBJ2-7, with no clear D. CDR1 is MNHEY and CDR2 is SVGAGI in the germline V gene. The CDR3 spans 12 residues. Trimming pared 2 bases from V and 5 bases from J, leaving 7 bases between. In DNA form, the CDR3 reads TGTGCCAGCAGTTACCCTCTAGACGAGCAGTACTTC. Translation: CASSYPLDEQYF.

This clonotype was detected only a few times. The chain has TRBV11-2 and TRBJ2-3; 11 bases fit TRBD2. Germline V gene data show CDR1 as SGHAT and CDR2 as FQNNGV. The V segment lost 5 bases and the J segment 2 bases; nucleotides outside the gene matches: 6. The CDR3 totals 16 residues. The CDR3 sequence is CASSLSSGRLTDTQYF. Here the CDR3 DNA reads TGTGCCAGCAGCCTCTCTAGCGGGAGGCTCACAGATACGCAGTATTTT.

This clonotype has a handful of counts. A junction boundary mismatches the germline segment, possibly from a read error. This rearrangement joins TRBV27 to TRBJ2-7; 8 bases align to TRBD1. CDR1 is MNHEY, CDR2 SMNVEV, per germline (reference sequence). The CDR3 has 14 amino acids. CDR3 nucleotide sequence: TGTGCCAGCAGTTTGGGACAGGAATCCTCCGAGCAGTACTTC. Translating gives CASSLGQESSEQYF.

The table lists this clonotype with a few counts. The rearrangement uses TRBV6-1 and TRBJ2-7; D assignment may be TRBD1 or TRBD2 (5 bases each). Germline values: CDR1 MNHNS, CDR2 SASEGT. V lost 5 bases and J 7 bases, leaving 18 bases between the germline ends. This CDR3 contains 14 residues. DNA for the CDR3: TGTGCCAGCAGTCGATCGGGACGACTTAAAGAGCAGTACTTC. It specifies CASSRSGRLKEQYF.

In its sample, this clonotype was seen many times. The chain joins TRBV18 to TRBJ1-2; 7 nucleotides agree with TRBD1. The CDR3 is 15 residues long. Germline CDR1 and CDR2: KGHSH and LQKENI. Losses at the gene ends were 4 bases for V and 0 bases for J; bases not matched to a gene: 5. CDR3 sequence (DNA): TGTGCCAGCTCACTTGACAGGGCAGCTAACTATGGCTACACCTTC. This codes for CASSLDRAANYGYTF.

This clonotype occurred a few times. The J gene is TRBJ2-4, the V gene TRBV12-3 or TRBV12-4; D is possibly TRBD1 (7 bases). The CDR3 is made up of 15 amino acids. Trimming pared 1 base from V and 3 bases from J, leaving 10 bases between. The CDR3 coding sequence is TGTGCCAGCAGTTTAGTCCAGGGGGGCAAAAACATTCAGTACTTC. This codes for CASSLVQGGKNIQYF.

In this sample, this clonotype turned up many times. The V gene is TRBV12-3 or TRBV12-4, the J gene TRBJ1-1, with D unclear. This CDR3 comprises 15 residues. V was trimmed by 3 bases and J by 7 bases, leaving 18 bases between them. The CDR3 region has the DNA TGTGCCAGCAGTTTGACTACAGTGGAGAGTGTTGAAGCTTTCTTT. Encoded protein: CASSLTTVESVEAFF.

This chain connects TRBV28 to TRBJ1-2; a weak D match, TRBD1 (5 bases). V was clipped by 4 bases and J by 4 bases, with 10 bases between them. In germline, CDR1 is MDHEN, CDR2 SYDVKM. The CDR3 runs to 13 residues. For the CDR3, the DNA is TGTGCCAGCAGTTCCGGCGGGGCCTATGGCTACACCTTC. Amino acid sequence: CASSSGGAYGYTF.

In its sample, this clonotype was seen many times. The chain's CDR3 is CASSLFGTSGAQETQYF. In DNA form, the CDR3 reads TGTGCCAGCAGCTTATTTGGGACTAGCGGGGCACAAGAGACCCAGTACTTC. This chain joins TRBV11-2 and TRBJ2-5, with 13 bases aligning to TRBD2. Looked up from germline, CDR1 is SGHAT and CDR2 is FQNNGV. The CDR3 spans 17 residues. Trimming took 2 bases from V and 2 from J; bases not matched to a gene: 5.

This clonotype was seen many times. The rearrangement uses TRBV6-5 and TRBJ1-1, with D perhaps matching TRBD1 (6 bases). CDR1 MNHEY and CDR2 SVGAGI come from the germline V gene. CDR3 length: 14 amino acids. The ends were cut back, 6 bases at V and 4 bases at J, with 15 bases in the middle. For the CDR3, the DNA is TGTGCCAGCAGCTTAACAGGGTTCGCCACTGAAGCTTTCTTT. It specifies CASSLTGFATEAFF.

The table lists this clonotype with many counts. V and J are TRBV11-2 and TRBJ2-5; D is perhaps TRBD2 (5 bases). Germline values: CDR1 SGHAT, CDR2 FQNNGV. V shed 0 bases and J shed 4 bases, with 12 bases lying between them. The CDR3 is 15 residues long. The CDR3 here is CASSLDRVGVETQYF. For the CDR3, the DNA is TGTGCCAGCAGCTTAGATCGGGTGGGAGTAGAGACCCAGTACTTC.

Many counts were recorded for this clonotype. This sequence joins TRBV6-2 or TRBV6-3 and TRBJ2-6; 7 bases line up with TRBD1. CDR3 length: 17 residues. Germline V gives CDR1 MNHEY, CDR2 SVGEGT. Unmatched junction bases numbered 9, after V lost 4 bases and J lost 3 bases. The CDR3 here is CASSSPGGIHGANVLTF. CDR3 sequence (DNA): TGTGCCAGCAGTTCCCCAGGGGGAATCCATGGGGCCAACGTCCTGACTTTC.

Ten or more counts support this clonotype. The rearrangement links TRBV6-2 or TRBV6-3 to TRBJ1-1, with D tentatively TRBD1 (6 bases). CDR3 length: 15 residues. The V end was cut by 6 bases, the J end by 7 bases, with 21 bases between. Germline CDR1 and CDR2: MNHEY and SVGEGT. The CDR3 nucleotides are TGTGCCAGCAGCTGGGACAACCGATTGTGGGATGAAGCTTTCTTT. Translated, it gives CASSWDNRLWDEAFF.

This clonotype was seen more than once but under ten times. The gene calls are TRBV30 and TRBJ2-2; the D gene is possibly TRBD2 (7 bases). Looked up from germline, CDR1 is GTSNPN and CDR2 is SVGIG (reference sequence). The CDR3 has 14 amino acids. The CDR3 DNA reads TGTGGCGGGGGCACGGGAGGCGAGGCGGGGGAGCTGTTTTTT. It is translated as CGGGTGGEAGELFF.

This clonotype was observed at least ten times. CDR3 sequence (DNA): TGCAGTGCTAGTTGGGAGAACACTGAAGCTTTCTTT. This codes for CSASWENTEAFF. The chain joins TRBV20-1 to TRBJ1-1; D gene ambiguous. Per the germline V gene, CDR1 is DFQATT and CDR2 is SNEGSKA (reference sequence). CDR3 length: 12 amino acids. Trimming cost V 3 bases and J 1 base, with 6 bases left between them.

This clonotype was detected ten times or more. This chain links TRBV6-1 with TRBJ2-2; tentative D call: TRBD2 (6 bases). CDR1 and CDR2 (germline): MNHNS, SASEGT. V was clipped by 4 bases and J by 4 bases, with 10 bases between them. The CDR3 has 14 residues. The DNA of the CDR3 is TGTGCCAGCAGTGTTAGCGGACCCACCGGGGAGCTGTTTTTT. Translated: CASSVSGPTGELFF.